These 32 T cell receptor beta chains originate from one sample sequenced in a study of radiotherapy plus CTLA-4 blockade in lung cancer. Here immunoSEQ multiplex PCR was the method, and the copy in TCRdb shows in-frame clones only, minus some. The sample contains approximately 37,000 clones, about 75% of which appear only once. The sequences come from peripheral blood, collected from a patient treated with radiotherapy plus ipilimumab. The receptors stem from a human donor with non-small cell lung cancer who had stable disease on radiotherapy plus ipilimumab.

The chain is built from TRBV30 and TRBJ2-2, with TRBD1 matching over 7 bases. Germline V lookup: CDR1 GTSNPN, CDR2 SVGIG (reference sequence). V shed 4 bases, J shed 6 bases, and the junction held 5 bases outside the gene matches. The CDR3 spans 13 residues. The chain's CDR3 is CAWNRGEAGELFF. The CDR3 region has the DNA TGTGCCTGGAACAGGGGCGAAGCCGGGGAGCTGTTTTTT. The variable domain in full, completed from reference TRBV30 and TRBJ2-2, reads SQTIHQWPATLVQPVGSPLSLECTVEGTSNPNLYWYRQAAGRGLQLLFYSVGIGQISSEVPQNLSASRPQDRQFILSSKKLLLSDSGFYLCAWNRGEAGELFFGEGSRLTVL.

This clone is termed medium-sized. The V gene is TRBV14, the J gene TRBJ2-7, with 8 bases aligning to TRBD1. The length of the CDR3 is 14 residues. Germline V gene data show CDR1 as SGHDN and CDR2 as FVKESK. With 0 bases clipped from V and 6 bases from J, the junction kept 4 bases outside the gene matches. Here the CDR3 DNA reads TGTGCCAGCAGCCAAGATCGGACAGGGATCGAGCAGTACTTC. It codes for CASSQDRTGIEQYF.

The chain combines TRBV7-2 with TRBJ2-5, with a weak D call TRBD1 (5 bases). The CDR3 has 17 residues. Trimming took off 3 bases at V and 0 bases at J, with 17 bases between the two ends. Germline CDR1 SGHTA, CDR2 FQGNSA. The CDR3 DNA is TGTGCCAGCAGCTTTCCCGGGTGGGGCCCTAACCAAGAGACCCAGTACTTC. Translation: CASSFPGWGPNQETQYF.

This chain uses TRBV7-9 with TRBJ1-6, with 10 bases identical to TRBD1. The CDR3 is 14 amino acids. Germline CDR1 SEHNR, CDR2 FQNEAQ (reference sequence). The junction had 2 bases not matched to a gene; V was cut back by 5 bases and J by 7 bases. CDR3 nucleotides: TGTGCCAGCAGCCCGGACAGGGGGAATTCACCCCTCCACTTT. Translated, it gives CASSPDRGNSPLHF.

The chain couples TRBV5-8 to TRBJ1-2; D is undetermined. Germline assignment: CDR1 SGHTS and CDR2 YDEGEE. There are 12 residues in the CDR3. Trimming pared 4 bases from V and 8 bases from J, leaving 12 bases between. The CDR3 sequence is CASSVRVSGYTF. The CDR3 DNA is TGTGCCAGCAGCGTCCGGGTTTCGGGCTACACCTTC.

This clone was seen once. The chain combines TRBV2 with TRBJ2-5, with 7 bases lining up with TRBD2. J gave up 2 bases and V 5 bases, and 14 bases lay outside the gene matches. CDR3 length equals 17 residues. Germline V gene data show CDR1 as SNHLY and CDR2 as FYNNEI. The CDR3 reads CASSRRAGTRGQETQYF. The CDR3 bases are TGTGCCAGCAGTCGCCGAGCGGGGACTCGGGGGCAAGAGACCCAGTACTTC. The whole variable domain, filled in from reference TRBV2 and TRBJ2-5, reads EPEVTQTPSHQVTQMGQEVILRCVPISNHLYFYWYRQILGQKVEFLVSFYNNEISEKSEIFDDQFSVERPDGSNFTLKIRSTKLEDSAMYFCASSRRAGTRGQETQYFGPGTRLLVL.

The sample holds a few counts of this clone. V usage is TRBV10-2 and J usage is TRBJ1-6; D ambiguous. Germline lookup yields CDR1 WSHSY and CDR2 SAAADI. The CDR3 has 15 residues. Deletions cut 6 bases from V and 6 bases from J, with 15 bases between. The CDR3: CASREGTGFNSPLHF. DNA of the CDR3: TGCGCCAGCAGGGAGGGAACGGGTTTTAATTCACCCCTCCACTTT.

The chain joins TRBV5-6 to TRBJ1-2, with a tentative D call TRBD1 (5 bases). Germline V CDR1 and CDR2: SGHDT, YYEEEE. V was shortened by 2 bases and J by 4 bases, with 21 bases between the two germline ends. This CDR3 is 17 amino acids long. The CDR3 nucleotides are TGTGCCAGCAGCTTAAACCGGCCGGGACTGATTCTCTATGGCTACACCTTC. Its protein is CASSLNRPGLILYGYTF.

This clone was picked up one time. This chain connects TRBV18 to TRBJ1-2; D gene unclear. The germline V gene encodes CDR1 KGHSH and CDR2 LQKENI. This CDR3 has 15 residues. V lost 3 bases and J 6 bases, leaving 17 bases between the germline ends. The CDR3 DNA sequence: TGTGCCAGCTCACCGGGCGGGGAGGTCGCGGATGGCTACACCTTC. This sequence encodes CASSPGGEVADGYTF.

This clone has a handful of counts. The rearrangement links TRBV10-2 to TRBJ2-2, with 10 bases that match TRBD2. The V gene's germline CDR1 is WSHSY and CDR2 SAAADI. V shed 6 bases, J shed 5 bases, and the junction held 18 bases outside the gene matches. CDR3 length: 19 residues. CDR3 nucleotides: TGCGCCAGCAGAAAACCGGGACTAGCGACGTTCCCGGGAACCGGGGAGCTGTTTTTT. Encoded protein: CASRKPGLATFPGTGELFF.

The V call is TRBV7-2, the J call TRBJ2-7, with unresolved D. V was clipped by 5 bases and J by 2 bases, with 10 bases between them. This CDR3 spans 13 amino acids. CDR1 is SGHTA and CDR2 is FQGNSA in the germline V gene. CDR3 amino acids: CASSPTDAYEQYF. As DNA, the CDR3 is TGTGCCAGCAGCCCGACTGACGCCTACGAGCAGTACTTC.

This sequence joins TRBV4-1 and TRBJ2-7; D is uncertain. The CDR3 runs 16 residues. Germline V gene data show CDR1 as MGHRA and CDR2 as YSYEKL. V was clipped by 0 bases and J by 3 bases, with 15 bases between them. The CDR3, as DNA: TGCGCCAGCAGCCAAGATCCAGCAGGATCTCACTACGAGCAGTACTTC. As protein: CASSQDPAGSHYEQYF.

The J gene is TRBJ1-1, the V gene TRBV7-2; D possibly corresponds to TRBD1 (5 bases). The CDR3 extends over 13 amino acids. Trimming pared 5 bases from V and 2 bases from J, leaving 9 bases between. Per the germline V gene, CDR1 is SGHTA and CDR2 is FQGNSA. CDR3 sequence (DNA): TGTGCCAGCAGCCCGGACACAAACACTGAAGCTTTCTTT. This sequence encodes CASSPDTNTEAFF.

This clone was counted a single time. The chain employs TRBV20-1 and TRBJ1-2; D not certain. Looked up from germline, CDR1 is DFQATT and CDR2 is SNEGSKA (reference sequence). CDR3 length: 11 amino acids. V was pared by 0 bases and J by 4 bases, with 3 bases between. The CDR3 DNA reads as TGCAGTGCTAGAGACGGCTATGGCTACACCTTC. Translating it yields CSARDGYGYTF.

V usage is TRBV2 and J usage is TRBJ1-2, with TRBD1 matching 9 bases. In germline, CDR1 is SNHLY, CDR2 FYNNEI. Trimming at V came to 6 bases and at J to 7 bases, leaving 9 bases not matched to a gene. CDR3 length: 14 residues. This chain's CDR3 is CASRSLQGALGYTF. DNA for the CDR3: TGTGCCAGCAGGAGTCTACAGGGGGCCCTTGGCTACACCTTC.

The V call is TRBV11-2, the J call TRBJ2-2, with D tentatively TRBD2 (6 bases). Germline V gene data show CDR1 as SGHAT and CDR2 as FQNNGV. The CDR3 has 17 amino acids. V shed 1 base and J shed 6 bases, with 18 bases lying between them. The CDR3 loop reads CASSLVGTPGSSGELFF. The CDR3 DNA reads TGTGCCAGCAGCTTAGTCGGGACTCCAGGGTCCTCCGGGGAGCTGTTTTTT.

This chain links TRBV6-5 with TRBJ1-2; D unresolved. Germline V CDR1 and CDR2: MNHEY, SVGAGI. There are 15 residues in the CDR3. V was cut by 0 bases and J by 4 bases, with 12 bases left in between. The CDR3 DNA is TGTGCCAGCAGTTACTCTCGGGGAGGGAGCTATGGCTACACCTTC. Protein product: CASSYSRGGSYGYTF.

This CDR3 reads CASSEILAGAYEQYF. CDR3 in DNA: TGCGCCAGCAGTGAGATTCTAGCGGGAGCCTACGAGCAGTACTTC. The chain has TRBV10-1 and TRBJ2-7; 10 bases match TRBD2. V lost 2 bases to trimming and J lost 2 bases; unmatched junction nucleotides: 3. Germline loops: CDR1 WNHNN, CDR2 SYGVQD (reference sequence). CDR3 length equals 15 residues.

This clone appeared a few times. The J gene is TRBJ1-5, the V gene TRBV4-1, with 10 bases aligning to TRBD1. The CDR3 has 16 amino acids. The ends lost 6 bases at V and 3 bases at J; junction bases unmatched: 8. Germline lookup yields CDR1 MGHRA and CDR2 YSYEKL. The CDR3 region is CASSTRGTGDNQPQHF. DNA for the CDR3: TGCGCCAGCAGTACCCGCGGGACAGGGGACAATCAGCCCCAGCATTTT.

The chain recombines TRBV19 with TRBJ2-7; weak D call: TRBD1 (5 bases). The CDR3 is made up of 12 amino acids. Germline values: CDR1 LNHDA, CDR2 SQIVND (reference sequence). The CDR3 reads CAPSGRVYEQYF. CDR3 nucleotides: TGTGCTCCGTCGGGCAGGGTCTACGAGCAGTACTTC. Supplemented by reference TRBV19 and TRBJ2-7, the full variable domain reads DGGITQSPKYLFRKEGQNVTLSCEQNLNHDAMYWYRQDPGQGLRLIYYSQIVNDFQKGDIAEGYSVSREKKESFPLTVTSAQKNPTAFYLCAPSGRVYEQYFGPGTRLTVT.

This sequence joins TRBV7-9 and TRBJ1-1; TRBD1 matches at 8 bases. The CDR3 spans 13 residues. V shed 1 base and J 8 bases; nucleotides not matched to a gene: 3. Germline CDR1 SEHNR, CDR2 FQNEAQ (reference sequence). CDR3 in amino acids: CASSLGQGSEAFF. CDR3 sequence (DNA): TGTGCCAGCAGCTTAGGACAGGGGTCCGAAGCTTTCTTT.

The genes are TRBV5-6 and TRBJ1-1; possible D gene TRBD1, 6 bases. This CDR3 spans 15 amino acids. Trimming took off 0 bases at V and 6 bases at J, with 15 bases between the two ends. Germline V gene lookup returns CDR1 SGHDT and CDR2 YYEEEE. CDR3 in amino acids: CASSLGSGRGAEAFF. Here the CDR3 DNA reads TGTGCCAGCAGCTTGGGGTCCGGCAGGGGTGCTGAAGCTTTCTTT.

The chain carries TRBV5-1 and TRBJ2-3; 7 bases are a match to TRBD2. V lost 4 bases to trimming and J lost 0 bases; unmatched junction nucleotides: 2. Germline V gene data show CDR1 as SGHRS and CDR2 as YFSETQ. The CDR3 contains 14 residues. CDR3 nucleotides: TGCGCCAGCAGCCCGGGGGGAAGCACAGATACGCAGTATTTT. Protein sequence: CASSPGGSTDTQYF.

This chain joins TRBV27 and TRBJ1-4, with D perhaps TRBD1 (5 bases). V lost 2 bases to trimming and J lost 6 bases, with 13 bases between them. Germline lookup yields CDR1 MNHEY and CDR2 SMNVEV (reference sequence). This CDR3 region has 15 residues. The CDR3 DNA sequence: TGTGCCAGCAGTTTAAGGCAGGGACTGCATGAAAAACTGTTTTTT. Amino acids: CASSLRQGLHEKLFF.

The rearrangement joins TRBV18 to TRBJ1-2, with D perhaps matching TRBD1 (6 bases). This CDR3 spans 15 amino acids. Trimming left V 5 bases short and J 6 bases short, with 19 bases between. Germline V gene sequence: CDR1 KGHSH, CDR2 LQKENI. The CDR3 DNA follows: TGTGCCAGCTCATCTACTACAGGGTCGGAGGATGGCTACACCTTC. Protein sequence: CASSSTTGSEDGYTF.

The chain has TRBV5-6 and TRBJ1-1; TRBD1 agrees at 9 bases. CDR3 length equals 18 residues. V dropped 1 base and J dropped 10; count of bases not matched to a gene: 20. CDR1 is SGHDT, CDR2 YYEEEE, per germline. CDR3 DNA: TGTGCCAGCAGCTTGTTGACAGGGGGTCGAGCGGTGGTGGTTGGAGCTTTCTTT. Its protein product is CASSLLTGGRAVVVGAFF.

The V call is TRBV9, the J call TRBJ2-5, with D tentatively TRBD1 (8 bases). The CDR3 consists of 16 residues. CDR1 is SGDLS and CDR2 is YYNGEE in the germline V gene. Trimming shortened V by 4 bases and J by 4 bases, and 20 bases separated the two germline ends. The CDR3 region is CASSPHPQGGRETQYF. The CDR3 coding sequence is TGTGCCAGCAGCCCTCACCCACAGGGGGGGAGAGAGACCCAGTACTTC.

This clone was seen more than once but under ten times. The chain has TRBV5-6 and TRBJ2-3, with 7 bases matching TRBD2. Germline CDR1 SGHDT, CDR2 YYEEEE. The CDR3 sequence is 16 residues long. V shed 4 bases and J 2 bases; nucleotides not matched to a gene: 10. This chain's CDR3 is CASSPLGGLTTDTQYF. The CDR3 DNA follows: TGTGCCAGCAGCCCACTGGGGGGACTAACCACAGATACGCAGTATTTT.

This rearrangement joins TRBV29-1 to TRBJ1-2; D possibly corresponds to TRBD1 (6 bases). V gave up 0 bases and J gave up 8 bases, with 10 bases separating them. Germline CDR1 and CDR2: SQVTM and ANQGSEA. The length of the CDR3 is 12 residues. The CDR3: CSVEDQGGGYTF. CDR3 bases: TGCAGCGTTGAAGATCAAGGGGGAGGCTACACCTTC.

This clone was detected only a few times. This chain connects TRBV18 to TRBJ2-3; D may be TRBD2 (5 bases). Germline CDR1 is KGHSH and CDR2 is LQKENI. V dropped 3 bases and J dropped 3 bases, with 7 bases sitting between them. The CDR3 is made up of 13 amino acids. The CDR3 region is CASSPGLTDTQYF. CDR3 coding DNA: TGTGCCAGCTCACCTGGACTTACAGATACGCAGTATTTT.

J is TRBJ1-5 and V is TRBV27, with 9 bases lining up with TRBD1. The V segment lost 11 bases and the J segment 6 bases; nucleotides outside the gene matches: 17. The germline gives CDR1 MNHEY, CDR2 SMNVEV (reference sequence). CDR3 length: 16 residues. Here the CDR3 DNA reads TGTGCCTCGAGGAGGACAGGGGTTGTTCAAGGTCAGCCCCAGCATTTT. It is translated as CASRRTGVVQGQPQHF.

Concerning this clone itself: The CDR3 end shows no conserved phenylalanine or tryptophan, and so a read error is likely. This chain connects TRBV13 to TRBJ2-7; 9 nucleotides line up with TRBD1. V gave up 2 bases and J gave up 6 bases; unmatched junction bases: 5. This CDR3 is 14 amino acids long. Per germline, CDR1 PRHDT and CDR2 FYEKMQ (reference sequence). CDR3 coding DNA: TGTGCCAGCAGCTTACTGACAGGGGGTGGCGAGCAGTACCTC. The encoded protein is CASSLLTGGGEQYL.